This is a list of T cell receptor beta chains from one sample in a study of blood T cell repertoires in COVID-19. Clones were read by immunoSEQ multiplex PCR, and TCRdb kept only the in-frame ones, dropping some. The sample yields a few hundred thousand clones, around 81% seen once. Material for sequencing was peripheral blood. Every receptor here comes from a person in their 70s with COVID-19, enrolled during active disease. Both conserved end residues are part of each CDR3. Fields, in order: D gene, V gene, J gene, clone size, CDR3 DNA, CDR3 protein. The D gene is left open where the match is weak. Not every row has a clone size; where given, it reads once, few, many or a size class.

D gene: TRBD1; V gene: TRBV7-9; J gene: TRBJ2-1; clone size: .; CDR3 DNA: TGTGCCAGCAGCTTGAGACAGGGATCCTACAATGAGCAGTTCTTC; CDR3 protein: CASSLRQGSYNEQFF
D gene: TRBD1; V gene: TRBV4-3; J gene: TRBJ2-5; clone size: .; CDR3 DNA: TGCGCCAGCAGCCAATACAGGGGGCGGGAGACCCAGTACTTC; CDR3 protein: CASSQYRGRETQYF
D gene: TRBD1; V gene: TRBV19; J gene: TRBJ1-5; clone size: .; CDR3 DNA: TGTGCCAGTAGTATAACGGGACAGGGGAATCAGCCCCAGCATTTT; CDR3 protein: CASSITGQGNQPQHF
D gene: TRBD2; V gene: TRBV7-2; J gene: TRBJ2-5; clone size: .; CDR3 DNA: TGTGCCAGCAGCTTAGCACCTAGCGGGGTACAAGAGACCCAGTACTTC; CDR3 protein: CASSLAPSGVQETQYF
D gene: .; V gene: TRBV19; J gene: TRBJ1-1; clone size: .; CDR3 DNA: TGTGCCAGTAGTATCATAGGGGACTGGCCGGGGAACACTGAAGCTTTCTTT; CDR3 protein: CASSIIGDWPGNTEAFF
D gene: .; V gene: TRBV3-1/TRBV3-2; J gene: TRBJ1-6; clone size: few; CDR3 DNA: TGTGCCAGCAGCCCACAGGGTCGGGGTTCACCCCTCCACTTT; CDR3 protein: CASSPQGRGSPLHF
D gene: TRBD2; V gene: TRBV18; J gene: TRBJ2-3; clone size: .; CDR3 DNA: TGTGCCAGCTCACCTTTAAGCGGGGTGAGCACAGATACGCAGTATTTT; CDR3 protein: CASSPLSGVSTDTQYF
D gene: .; V gene: TRBV28; J gene: TRBJ1-3; clone size: .; CDR3 DNA: TGTGCCAGCAGGGCCCCTGGAAACACCATATATTTT; CDR3 protein: CASRAPGNTIYF
D gene: .; V gene: TRBV30; J gene: TRBJ2-2; clone size: .; CDR3 DNA: TGTGCCTGGGCCTCCCTAAATACCTGGACCGGGGAGCTGTTTTTT; CDR3 protein: CAWASLNTWTGELFF
D gene: .; V gene: TRBV9; J gene: TRBJ2-7; clone size: .; CDR3 DNA: TGTGCCAGCAGCGTCGGGACTCAAACCTACGAGCAGTACTTC; CDR3 protein: CASSVGTQTYEQYF
D gene: .; V gene: TRBV19; J gene: TRBJ1-2; clone size: .; CDR3 DNA: TGTGCCAGTAGTTCGGGGGGCTTCGGCTATGGCTACACCTTC; CDR3 protein: CASSSGGFGYGYTF
D gene: TRBD2; V gene: TRBV12-3/TRBV12-4; J gene: TRBJ2-3; clone size: .; CDR3 DNA: TGTGCCAGCAGTAAAGCGGGGGGCGATACGCAGTATTTT; CDR3 protein: CASSKAGGDTQYF
D gene: TRBD1; V gene: TRBV3-1/TRBV3-2; J gene: TRBJ1-5; clone size: .; CDR3 DNA: TGTGCCAGCAGCCAAGACAGGGGGTTACATCAGCCCCAGCATTTT; CDR3 protein: CASSQDRGLHQPQHF
D gene: TRBD2; V gene: TRBV7-2; J gene: TRBJ2-1; clone size: once; CDR3 DNA: TGTGCCAGCAGCTTAGTAAGACTAGCGGGAGTCGGGTACAATGAGCAGTTCTTC; CDR3 protein: CASSLVRLAGVGYNEQFF
D gene: TRBD1; V gene: TRBV5-6; J gene: TRBJ1-1; clone size: .; CDR3 DNA: TGTGCCAGCACCTCCAGGGGGCTGTGGACTGAAGCTTTCTTT; CDR3 protein: CASTSRGLWTEAFF
D gene: TRBD1; V gene: TRBV28; J gene: TRBJ1-3; clone size: .; CDR3 DNA: TGTGCCAGCAGTTTATCTTCGACAGGGGGCAGAAACACCATATATTTT; CDR3 protein: CASSLSSTGGRNTIYF
D gene: .; V gene: TRBV28; J gene: TRBJ2-7; clone size: .; CDR3 DNA: TGTGCCAGCTCCGGTACGGAAGGAAGGCGGAGGGTGCAGTACTTC; CDR3 protein: CASSGTEGRRRVQYF
D gene: .; V gene: TRBV19; J gene: TRBJ2-1; clone size: .; CDR3 DNA: TGTGCCAGTAGTGCAGATTACAATGAGCAGTTCTTC; CDR3 protein: CASSADYNEQFF
D gene: .; V gene: TRBV2; J gene: TRBJ1-6; clone size: .; CDR3 DNA: TGTGCCAGCAGTGAAGCGCAGGGGTCGACGGGGTCCTATAATTCACCCCTCCACTTT; CDR3 protein: CASSEAQGSTGSYNSPLHF
D gene: .; V gene: TRBV2; J gene: TRBJ1-1; clone size: .; CDR3 DNA: TGTGCCAGCAGTGAAGGATCGACCCGGTTGGAGGCTTTCTTT; CDR3 protein: CASSEGSTRLEAFF
D gene: TRBD2; V gene: TRBV6-5; J gene: TRBJ2-2; clone size: .; CDR3 DNA: TGTGCCAGCAGTAAACTAGCGGGAGCTGCCGGGGAGCTGTTTTTT; CDR3 protein: CASSKLAGAAGELFF
D gene: TRBD1; V gene: TRBV19; J gene: TRBJ1-5; clone size: .; CDR3 DNA: TGTGCCAGTAGTTCGACAGGGGGCGATCAGCCCCAGCATTTT; CDR3 protein: CASSSTGGDQPQHF
D gene: TRBD2; V gene: TRBV29-1; J gene: TRBJ2-7; clone size: many; CDR3 DNA: TGCAGCGTACTTACCAGCGGGAGGATTACGCGTTACGAGCAGTACTTC; CDR3 protein: CSVLTSGRITRYEQYF
D gene: .; V gene: TRBV9; J gene: TRBJ1-6; clone size: .; CDR3 DNA: TGTGCCAGCAGCGTAGATGGGGCAATTAATTCACCCCTCCACTTT; CDR3 protein: CASSVDGAINSPLHF
D gene: TRBD1; V gene: TRBV5-4; J gene: TRBJ2-5; clone size: .; CDR3 DNA: TGTGCCAGCAGCTCTCCGGGACAGGCGGGAGAGACCCAGTACTTC; CDR3 protein: CASSSPGQAGETQYF
D gene: .; V gene: TRBV21-1; J gene: TRBJ2-2; clone size: .; CDR3 DNA: TGTGCCAGCATCCAAAAGGAGACCGGGGAGCTGTTTTTT; CDR3 protein: CASIQKETGELFF
D gene: .; V gene: TRBV5-7; J gene: TRBJ2-7; clone size: few; CDR3 DNA: TGTGCCAGGAGCGTAGCGGTTTTCTACGAGCAGTACTTC; CDR3 protein: CARSVAVFYEQYF
D gene: .; V gene: TRBV4-3; J gene: TRBJ1-3; clone size: .; CDR3 DNA: TGCGCCAGCAGCCAAGTAGGGGGACGAAACACCATATATTTT; CDR3 protein: CASSQVGGRNTIYF
D gene: TRBD1; V gene: TRBV5-1; J gene: TRBJ1-1; clone size: .; CDR3 DNA: TGCGCCAGCAGCTTGGAGGGGGCGGCGAACACTGAAGCTTTCTTT; CDR3 protein: CASSLEGAANTEAFF
D gene: TRBD2; V gene: TRBV6-4; J gene: TRBJ2-2; clone size: .; CDR3 DNA: TGTGCCAGCAAAGATAATCCGGGACTAGCGGTCGGCGGGGAGCTGTTTTTT; CDR3 protein: CASKDNPGLAVGGELFF
D gene: .; V gene: TRBV7-2; J gene: TRBJ1-3; clone size: .; CDR3 DNA: TGTGCCAGCAGCTTTTCGAGAGACTCTGGAAACACCATATATTTT; CDR3 protein: CASSFSRDSGNTIYF
D gene: .; V gene: TRBV9; J gene: TRBJ1-4; clone size: .; CDR3 DNA: TGTGCCAGCAGCGTTTCGGGTTCCCCAAGGGAAAAACTGTTTTTT; CDR3 protein: CASSVSGSPREKLFF
D gene: .; V gene: TRBV11-3; J gene: TRBJ2-7; clone size: .; CDR3 DNA: TGTGCCAGCAGCGCCCAAGAGAGTGAGCAGTACTTC; CDR3 protein: CASSAQESEQYF
D gene: TRBD1; V gene: TRBV6-5; J gene: TRBJ1-3; clone size: .; CDR3 DNA: TGTGCCAGCAGGGGGACAGCCGGAAACACCATATATTTT; CDR3 protein: CASRGTAGNTIYF
D gene: TRBD1; V gene: TRBV6-5; J gene: TRBJ2-7; clone size: .; CDR3 DNA: TGTGCCAGCAGAAGACAGGGCTCCTACGAGCAGTACTTC; CDR3 protein: CASRRQGSYEQYF
D gene: .; V gene: TRBV6-2/TRBV6-3; J gene: TRBJ1-5; clone size: .; CDR3 DNA: TGTGCCAGCAGTTACAGGAGCCCCTGGGGCAATCAGCCCCAGCATTTT; CDR3 protein: CASSYRSPWGNQPQHF
D gene: .; V gene: TRBV5-5; J gene: TRBJ1-3; clone size: .; CDR3 DNA: TGTGCCAGCAGCTGGGGCTATACTCGCTCTGGAAACACCATATATTTT; CDR3 protein: CASSWGYTRSGNTIYF
D gene: .; V gene: TRBV7-2; J gene: TRBJ1-6; clone size: .; CDR3 DNA: TGTGCCAGCATCGACAAGTTTTATAATTCACCCCTCCACTTT; CDR3 protein: CASIDKFYNSPLHF
D gene: .; V gene: TRBV28; J gene: TRBJ1-2; clone size: .; CDR3 DNA: TGTGCCAGCAGTTTTGATGGGCGTGGGGAGCCAAACTATGGCTACACCTTC; CDR3 protein: CASSFDGRGEPNYGYTF
D gene: .; V gene: TRBV5-6; J gene: TRBJ2-7; clone size: .; CDR3 DNA: TGTGCCAGCAGCAGAAGAAGGAGCTCCTACGAGCAGTACTTC; CDR3 protein: CASSRRRSSYEQYF
D gene: TRBD2; V gene: TRBV7-8; J gene: TRBJ2-7; clone size: few; CDR3 DNA: TGTGCCAGCAGCAGCGGGACTAGCGGGGGTCGGGAGCAGTACTTC; CDR3 protein: CASSSGTSGGREQYF
D gene: TRBD1; V gene: TRBV5-8; J gene: TRBJ1-3; clone size: once; CDR3 DNA: TGTGCCAGCCACGAACGACAGGGGGGTTCTGGAAACACCATATATTTT; CDR3 protein: CASHERQGGSGNTIYF
D gene: TRBD1; V gene: TRBV5-4; J gene: TRBJ2-7; clone size: few; CDR3 DNA: TGTGCCAGCACCGGGGACAGGGAAGGGGCCTACGAGCAGTACTTC; CDR3 protein: CASTGDREGAYEQYF
D gene: TRBD1; V gene: TRBV7-3; J gene: TRBJ2-1; clone size: .; CDR3 DNA: TGTGCCAGCAGCTTAATTCCAGGGGGTGAGAATGAGCAGTTCTTC; CDR3 protein: CASSLIPGGENEQFF
D gene: .; V gene: TRBV14; J gene: TRBJ2-5; clone size: .; CDR3 DNA: TGTGCCAGCAGCCAAGATGGGAGGGGACAAACCCAGTACTTC; CDR3 protein: CASSQDGRGQTQYF
D gene: .; V gene: TRBV7-2; J gene: TRBJ1-1; clone size: .; CDR3 DNA: TGTGCCAGCAGCTTAGCGGCGGGGAACACTGAAGCTTTCTTT; CDR3 protein: CASSLAAGNTEAFF
D gene: TRBD1; V gene: TRBV27; J gene: TRBJ2-7; clone size: once; CDR3 DNA: TGTGCCAGCAGTAGGGACAGGGGGACGTACGAGCAGTACTTC; CDR3 protein: CASSRDRGTYEQYF
D gene: TRBD2; V gene: TRBV28; J gene: TRBJ2-1; clone size: few; CDR3 DNA: TGTGCCAGCAGGTATCCGGGACTAGTGAATGAGCAGTTCTTC; CDR3 protein: CASRYPGLVNEQFF
D gene: .; V gene: TRBV11-2; J gene: TRBJ1-1; clone size: once; CDR3 DNA: TGTGCCAGCAGCTTAGATAAGAGGTGGCAGCCGAACACTGAAGCTTTCTTT; CDR3 protein: CASSLDKRWQPNTEAFF
D gene: .; V gene: TRBV12-3/TRBV12-4; J gene: TRBJ2-2; clone size: .; CDR3 DNA: TGTGCCAGCCGCGCGGCGGGCACCGGGGAGCTGTTTTTT; CDR3 protein: CASRAAGTGELFF
D gene: TRBD2; V gene: TRBV5-1; J gene: TRBJ2-1; clone size: .; CDR3 DNA: TGCGCCAGCAGGGGGGGGACTAGCGGGAGTTGGCAGTTCTTC; CDR3 protein: CASRGGTSGSWQFF
D gene: TRBD1; V gene: TRBV5-8; J gene: TRBJ1-5; clone size: .; CDR3 DNA: TGTGCCAGCAGCTTAACAGGGGGCGGAGAGGCTCAGCCCCAGCATTTT; CDR3 protein: CASSLTGGGEAQPQHF